The 27 T cell receptor beta chains below were found in one sample sequenced in a study of spatial heterogeneity in lung cancer. Each CDR3 protein is one row after TCRdb ran MiXCR on the 5' RACE reads. The sample consists of around 110,000 distinct CDR3 sequences, 9% to 15% of them appearing once. As to time point: blood at routine non-recurrence follow-up after resection. Whole RNA came from tumor, nontumor lung or frozen PBMC and was sequenced without being sorted. Here the sequenced sample was PBMCs, taken at follow-up. The source is a male donor with early-stage non-small cell lung cancer.

The sample holds a few counts of this clonotype. The DNA of the CDR3 is TGTGCCAGCAGTATACAGGGTCCACGGGGGGATACGCAGTATTTT. It yields the protein CASSIQGPRGDTQYF. The V gene is TRBV2, the J gene TRBJ2-3, with D perhaps given as TRBD1 or TRBD2 (6 bases each). Germline-derived CDR1 and CDR2 are SNHLY and FYNNEI. V lost 5 bases and J lost 6, with 18 bases in between. There are 15 residues in the CDR3.

This clonotype came up a few times. This chain uses TRBV21-1 with TRBJ1-4. TRBV21-1 is a recognized pseudogene. This CDR3 contains 18 residues. CDR3 in DNA: TGTGCCAGCAGCAAACTTGCGGCAGACTCTCCAACTAATGAAAAACTGTTTTTT. Translating it yields CASSKLAADSPTNEKLFF.

This clonotype was found a few times. The chain is built from TRBV2 and TRBJ2-7; D is unclear. V gave up 2 bases and J gave up 0 bases, with 11 bases separating them. Germline CDR1 SNHLY, CDR2 FYNNEI. There are 15 residues in the CDR3. CDR3 sequence (DNA): TGTGCCAGCAGTGAAAGGCAGCCCTTCTCCTACGAGCAGTACTTC. Its translation: CASSERQPFSYEQYF.

There are a few counts of this clonotype. The rearrangement uses TRBV10-3 and TRBJ2-1; 11 bases are a match to TRBD2. The trim removed 6 bases at V and 9 bases at J, leaving 7 bases unmatched. Germline-derived CDR1 and CDR2 are ENHRY and SYGVKD. CDR3 size: 14 residues. The CDR3 here is CAIRHSGTSGEQFF. CDR3 in DNA: TGTGCCATCAGACATTCCGGGACTAGCGGTGAGCAGTTCTTC.

This clonotype came up many times. This sequence joins TRBV20-1 and TRBJ1-5, with D perhaps matching TRBD1 (5 bases). This CDR3 region has 13 residues. Germline V gene data show CDR1 as DFQATT and CDR2 as SNEGSKA (reference sequence). Trimming cost V 3 bases and J 5 bases, with 11 bases left between them. The CDR3: CSASQGSDQPQHF. CDR3 DNA sequence: TGCAGTGCTAGTCAGGGTTCGGATCAGCCCCAGCATTTT.

This clonotype was seen at least ten times. This sequence joins TRBV5-4 and TRBJ2-7; perhaps TRBD2 as D (5 bases). CDR3 length: 12 amino acids. The V gene's germline CDR1 is SGHNT and CDR2 YYREEE (reference sequence). Deletions cut 0 bases from V and 5 bases from J, with 6 bases between. CDR3 loop: CASSLGADEQYF. CDR3 DNA sequence: TGTGCCAGCAGCTTGGGAGCGGACGAGCAGTACTTC.

CDR3 sequence: CASSQLTGNTEAFF. The CDR3 bases are TGTGCCAGCAGCCAACTTACAGGGAACACTGAAGCTTTCTTT. The V and J genes are TRBV7-2 and TRBJ1-1; a weak D match, TRBD1 (5 bases). Trimming pared 5 bases from V and 1 base from J, leaving 11 bases between. From germline, CDR1 is SGHTA and CDR2 FQGNSA. The CDR3 is made up of 14 amino acids. The full variable domain, in which reference TRBV7-2 and TRBJ1-1 provide the parts outside the CDR3, is GAGVSQSPSNKVTEKGKDVELRCDPISGHTALYWYRQSLGQGLEFLIYFQGNSAPDKSGLPSDRFSAERTGGSVSTLTIQRTQQEDSAVYLCASSQLTGNTEAFFGQGTRLTVV.

The count of this clonotype is one. The gene calls are TRBV4-3 and TRBJ2-7; 8 bases fit TRBD2. The length of the CDR3 is 15 residues. CDR1 and CDR2 (germline): LGHNA, YSLEER. Unmatched junction bases numbered 3, after V lost 1 base and J lost 1 base. This CDR3 is CASSQVTGGSYEQYF. The DNA for the CDR3 is TGCGCCAGCAGCCAAGTTACGGGGGGGTCCTACGAGCAGTACTTC.

This clonotype was observed a few times. The chain combines TRBV4-3 with TRBJ1-6; no clear D. V was cut by 0 bases and J by 6 bases, with 12 bases left in between. Per germline, CDR1 LGHNA and CDR2 YSLEER. This CDR3 region has 16 residues. The CDR3 bases are TGCGCCAGCAGCCAAGAAGTAACAGATAGTAATTCACCCCTCCACTTT. This sequence encodes CASSQEVTDSNSPLHF.

This clonotype was found many times. This chain links TRBV7-6 with TRBJ1-2; 7 bases align to TRBD1. Germline-derived CDR1 and CDR2 are SGHVS and FNYEAQ. J was trimmed by 2 bases and V by 3 bases; bases with no gene match: 12. CDR3 length equals 17 residues. The CDR3 is CASSFGTDQAINYGYTF. In DNA form, the CDR3 reads TGTGCCAGCAGCTTCGGGACAGATCAAGCTATAAACTATGGCTACACCTTC.

This clonotype was recorded at least ten times. The chain joins TRBV4-1 to TRBJ1-5, with D hard to call. Deletions cut 1 base from V and 0 bases from J, with 10 bases between. This CDR3 is 16 amino acids long. Germline V CDR1 and CDR2: MGHRA, YSYEKL. Here the CDR3 reads CASSQVMVNSNQPQHF. Written as DNA, the CDR3 is TGCGCCAGCAGCCAAGTTATGGTAAATAGCAATCAGCCCCAGCATTTT.

The chain has TRBV5-1 and TRBJ2-7, with 8 bases that match TRBD1. The CDR3 is made up of 15 amino acids. The germline gives CDR1 SGHRS, CDR2 YFSETQ. The trim removed 0 bases at V and 5 bases at J, leaving 7 bases unmatched. The CDR3 DNA follows: TGCGCCAGCAGCTTGGGGTGGACAGGGTTCAACGAGCAGTACTTC. This encodes CASSLGWTGFNEQYF. Together with reference TRBV5-1 and TRBJ2-7, the CDR3 gives the full variable domain: KAGVTQTPRYLIKTRGQQVTLSCSPISGHRSVSWYQQTPGQGLQFLFEYFSETQRNKGNFPGRFSGRQFSNSRSEMNVSTLELGDSALYLCASSLGWTGFNEQYFGPGTRLTVT.

In this sample, this clonotype turned up a few times. The gene calls are TRBV4-1 and TRBJ2-7, with D tentatively TRBD1 (6 bases). Trimming removed 2 bases from V and 2 bases from J, with 19 bases in between. The CDR3 runs to 17 residues. Per the germline V gene, CDR1 is MGHRA and CDR2 is YSYEKL. The CDR3 region is CASSQPRGRDNTYEQYF. The CDR3 DNA reads as TGCGCCAGCAGCCAACCAAGGGGCAGGGACAACACCTACGAGCAGTACTTC.

There are many counts of this clonotype. This chain uses TRBV10-2 with TRBJ2-7; D may be TRBD1 (6 bases). This CDR3 contains 14 residues. Germline lookup yields CDR1 WSHSY and CDR2 SAAADI. Trimming pared 0 bases from V and 2 bases from J, leaving 8 bases between. In DNA form, the CDR3 reads TGCGCCAGCAGTGAGTCCACAGGGACCTACGAGCAGTACTTC. It yields the protein CASSESTGTYEQYF.

J is TRBJ1-3 and V is TRBV20-1, with 8 positions matching TRBD1. The CDR3 has 13 residues. Unmatched junction bases numbered 6, after V lost 3 bases and J lost 8 bases. CDR1 and CDR2 from the germline V gene are DFQATT and SNEGSKA (reference sequence). CDR3 nucleotides: TGCAGTGCTAGGCAGGGGGCTGAGGACACCATATATTTT. Translating gives CSARQGAEDTIYF.

In its sample, this clonotype was seen many times. J is TRBJ1-1 and V is TRBV29-1, with TRBD1 identical over 10 bases. In germline, CDR1 is SQVTM, CDR2 ANQGSEA. CDR3 size: 15 residues. The V and J ends lost 0 bases and 1 base, in that order; junction bases with no gene match: 2. This CDR3 reads CSVEDRTGGNTEAFF. In DNA, the CDR3 is TGCAGCGTTGAAGATCGGACAGGGGGGAACACTGAAGCTTTCTTT.

This clonotype has ten or more counts. The V and J genes are TRBV7-3 and TRBJ2-7; TRBD2 aligns across 8 bases. The CDR3 consists of 13 residues. Trimming took 5 bases from V and 7 from J; bases not matched to a gene: 7. The germline CDR1 and CDR2 sequences are SGHTA and FQGTGA. For the CDR3, the DNA is TGTGCCAGCAGCCCAGAGCGGGGGCGAGAGCAGTACTTC. This sequence encodes CASSPERGREQYF.

The gene calls are TRBV6-2 or TRBV6-3 and TRBJ2-1, with 8 bases lining up with TRBD1. From germline, CDR1 is MNHEY and CDR2 SVGEGT. V trimming: 6 bases; J trimming: 5 bases; junction bases outside the gene matches: 6. The CDR3 contains 14 residues. The CDR3 is CASRSGQVNNEQFF. For the CDR3, the DNA is TGTGCCAGCAGATCGGGACAGGTCAACAATGAGCAGTTCTTC.

This clonotype was recorded many times. V and J are TRBV5-1 and TRBJ2-5, with a tentative D call TRBD1 (6 bases). V was cut by 4 bases and J by 2 bases, with 15 bases left in between. The CDR3 totals 15 residues. Per the germline V gene, CDR1 is SGHRS and CDR2 is YFSETQ. This CDR3 is CASSKTSGEQETQYF. CDR3 DNA: TGCGCCAGCAGCAAAACTTCAGGGGAACAAGAGACCCAGTACTTC.

This clonotype was seen only a few times. This rearrangement joins TRBV28 to TRBJ2-4; the D gene is possibly TRBD1 (6 bases). The V end was cut by 3 bases, the J end by 0 bases, with 12 bases between. Germline-derived CDR1 and CDR2 are MDHEN and SYDVKM. The CDR3 runs 16 residues. The CDR3 sequence is CASSFGQTVAKNIQYF. CDR3 nucleotides: TGTGCCAGCAGTTTCGGACAGACGGTAGCCAAAAACATTCAGTACTTC.

This rearrangement joins TRBV7-6 to TRBJ2-7, with 8 nucleotides matching TRBD1. This CDR3 region has 16 residues. V lost 2 bases to trimming and J lost 5 bases; unmatched junction nucleotides: 11. Germline CDR1 is SGHVS and CDR2 is FNYEAQ. CDR3 nucleotide sequence: TGTGCCAGCAGCTTAAACGGCCAGGGGGCGGTCGACGAGCAGTACTTC. Protein: CASSLNGQGAVDEQYF.

This clonotype was counted many times. CDR3 amino acids: CASSQGPNTGELFF. The CDR3 region has the DNA TGCGCCAGCAGCCAAGGCCCGAACACCGGGGAGCTGTTTTTT. The chain recombines TRBV4-3 with TRBJ2-2, with D unclear. The germline V gene has CDR1 LGHNA and CDR2 YSLEER. Trimming removed 1 base at V and 0 bases at J, with 3 bases between. This CDR3 comprises 14 residues.

There are a few counts of this clonotype. The rearrangement joins TRBV4-3 to TRBJ2-1; D not certain. Trimming left V 2 bases short and J 8 bases short, with 10 bases between. This CDR3 has 13 residues. Germline V gene sequence: CDR1 LGHNA, CDR2 YSLEER. Here the CDR3 reads CASSQSAQYEQFF. The CDR3 nucleotides read TGCGCCAGCAGCCAAAGCGCGCAATATGAGCAGTTCTTC.

The chain carries TRBV28 and TRBJ2-6; 8 bases align to TRBD1. J gave up 3 bases and V 4 bases, and 5 bases lay outside the gene matches. This CDR3 region has 16 residues. Germline V gene sequence: CDR1 MDHEN, CDR2 SYDVKM. The CDR3 reads CASSSDRALGANVLTF. CDR3 DNA sequence: TGTGCCAGCAGTTCGGACAGGGCTCTTGGGGCCAACGTCCTGACTTTC.

There are many counts of this clonotype. The genes are TRBV7-2 and TRBJ2-5; 7 nucleotides line up with TRBD1. Losses at the gene ends were 1 base for V and 1 base for J; bases not matched to a gene: 3. CDR3 length: 15 amino acids. Germline CDR1 reads SGHTA; CDR2 reads FQGNSA. In nucleotides, the CDR3 is TGTGCCAGCAGCTTAGTCAGGGGGTTCCAAGAGACCCAGTACTTC. Its translation: CASSLVRGFQETQYF.

J is TRBJ1-5 and V is TRBV15; maybe TRBD1 (5 bases). Germline CDR1 and CDR2: LNHNV and YYDKDF (reference sequence). The V end lost 0 bases, the J end lost 0 bases, and 9 bases lay between the germline ends. This CDR3 comprises 16 residues. The CDR3 protein is CATSRDIGDSNQPQHF. Here the CDR3 DNA reads TGTGCCACCAGCAGAGATATAGGGGATAGCAATCAGCCCCAGCATTTT. Full variable domain (outside the CDR3, taken from reference TRBV15 and TRBJ1-5): DAMVIQNPRYQVTQFGKPVTLSCSQTLNHNVMYWYQQKSSQAPKLLFHYYDKDFNNEADTPDNFQSRRPNTSFCFLDIRSPGLGDTAMYLCATSRDIGDSNQPQHFGDGTRLSIL.

This clonotype showed up many times. V and J are TRBV9 and TRBJ2-3, with 14 nucleotides matching TRBD2. Germline V gene data show CDR1 as SGDLS and CDR2 as YYNGEE. The junction had 16 bases not matched to a gene; V was cut back by 3 bases and J by 4 bases. The CDR3 contains 20 residues. As DNA, the CDR3 is TGTGCCAGCAGCGCCCGAGGTCGATTCACGGGACTAGCGGGGGCAGATACGCAGTATTTT. This translates into CASSARGRFTGLAGADTQYF.